This record covers a single T cell receptor (beta chain). Germline V gene sequence: CDR1 SGDLS, CDR2 YYNGEE. The CDR3 runs 14 residues. Losses at the gene ends were 0 bases for V and 6 bases for J; bases not matched to a gene: 3. This record belongs to a study of identical twins. From the 5' RACE reads, TCRdb called clonotypes with MiXCR, one entry per CDR3 protein. The sample consists of 1.5 million to 2 million distinct CDR3 sequences, less than 35% of them appearing once. This chain uses TRBV9 with TRBJ2-5; TRBD2 matches at 9 bases. Sequences were obtained from cord blood. This TCR was recovered from a newborn girl in good health. CDR3 sequence: CASSVGSGSQTQYF. The DNA of the CDR3 is TGTGCCAGCAGCGTAGGTAGCGGGAGCCAGACCCAGTACTTC.